These 7 T cell receptor beta chains originate from one sample sequenced in a study of blood T cell repertoires in COVID-19. Sequencing was performed with immunoSEQ multiplex PCR; in TCRdb, only in-frame clones are kept and a portion is missing. The table records roughly 87,000 clones, less than 80% of them present only once. Material: peripheral blood. The origin of the receptors is a woman at least 80 years old with acute or convalescent COVID-19.

V gene TRBV7-9 combines with J gene TRBJ1-2, with TRBD1 matching over 7 bases. The germline CDR1 and CDR2 sequences are SEHNR and FQNEAQ (reference sequence). There are 15 residues in the CDR3. V lost 4 bases and J lost 4; bases outside the gene matches: 9. This chain's CDR3 is CASSSGRDSTYGYTF. The DNA of the CDR3 is TGTGCCAGCAGCTCGGGGCGGGACAGTACCTATGGCTACACCTTC.

The rearrangement uses TRBV7-2 and TRBJ1-6; 7 bases line up with TRBD1. This CDR3 is 14 amino acids long. Germline V lookup: CDR1 SGHTA, CDR2 FQGNSA. With 3 bases clipped from V and 7 bases from J, the junction kept 3 bases outside the gene matches. This chain's CDR3 is CASSFRGLNSPLHF. DNA for the CDR3: TGTGCCAGCAGCTTTAGGGGGCTAAATTCACCCCTCCACTTT.

This clone showed up just once. This chain uses TRBV19 with TRBJ2-7; no definite D call. CDR1 and CDR2 from the germline V gene are LNHDA and SQIVND (reference sequence). V lost 3 bases and J 0 bases, leaving 12 bases between the germline ends. CDR3 length equals 15 residues. For the CDR3, the DNA is TGTGCCAGTAGTATGCGAAATACAGTCTCCTACGAGCAGTACTTC. Protein: CASSMRNTVSYEQYF.

In this sample, this clone turned up a few times. This rearrangement joins TRBV5-4 to TRBJ1-2; possible D gene TRBD1, 5 bases. The germline gives CDR1 SGHNT, CDR2 YYREEE (reference sequence). This CDR3 has 17 amino acids. Trimming removed 4 bases from V and 0 bases from J, with 19 bases in between. DNA of the CDR3: TGTGCCAGCAGCCTCGCCCGCGACAGCGAGTCTAACTATGGCTACACCTTC. This encodes CASSLARDSESNYGYTF.

This chain joins TRBV7-2 and TRBJ1-5; D unresolved. CDR3 size: 13 residues. CDR1 and CDR2 from the germline V gene are SGHTA and FQGNSA. Trimming left V 5 bases short and J 3 bases short, with 8 bases between. The CDR3 is CASSQDYNQPQHF. The CDR3 coding sequence is TGTGCCAGCAGCCAGGACTACAATCAGCCCCAGCATTTT. The whole variable domain, remainder taken from reference TRBV7-2 and TRBJ1-5, is GAGVSQSPSNKVTEKGKDVELRCDPISGHTALYWYRQSLGQGLEFLIYFQGNSAPDKSGLPSDRFSAERTGGSVSTLTIQRTQQEDSAVYLCASSQDYNQPQHFGDGTRLSIL.

This chain links TRBV2 with TRBJ1-2; D is ambiguous. The CDR3 length is 11 residues. Germline V gene data show CDR1 as SNHLY and CDR2 as FYNNEI. Trimming pared 4 bases from V and 7 bases from J, leaving 7 bases between. CDR3 sequence: CASSGEGGYTF. In DNA form, the CDR3 reads TGTGCCAGCAGTGGCGAGGGTGGCTACACCTTC.

The table lists this clone with a count of one. V and J are TRBV3-1 (or the pseudogene TRBV3-2) and TRBJ2-5, with D unresolved. This CDR3 has 12 amino acids. From germline, CDR1 is LGHDT and CDR2 YNNKEL (reference sequence). The V and J ends lost 2 bases and 5 bases respectively, with 6 bases between them. The CDR3 spells CASSQLRETQYF. The CDR3 coding sequence is TGTGCCAGCAGCCAACTTCGGGAGACCCAGTACTTC.